This TCR beta chain was sequenced in a study of T cells in women clearing cervical HPV infection. Study details: Controls gave blood once infection was undetectable; cases at lesion identification.

Clones were sequenced by immunoSEQ multiplex PCR, and TCRdb holds only the in-frame ones, with some missing. This repertoire includes fewer than 30,000 clones. Each participant carried one incident cervical HPV16 infection only. The CDR3 length is 14 residues. V was cut by 5 bases and J by 8 bases, with 15 bases left in between. Germline assignment: CDR1 SNHLY and CDR2 FYNNEI. Worth noting for this clone: The antigen is unknown. The read ends 3 residues shy of where the CDR3 ends; the end is completed using the germline J gene.

Study conclusions and caveats: Each sample's T-cell count was unknown, possibly confounding richness. Controls had more TRBV6-7 (0.16%) than cases (about 0.11%).

The clonotype comes from a woman aged 18-70 years with a cervical HPV16 infection that either progressed to CIN3+ or cleared (not recorded which). The chain has TRBV2 and TRBJ1-4; unclear D gene. Input material: blood buffy coat. CDR3 DNA (partial): TGTGCCAGCAGTCAACAGTCGTTGAACGAAAAA. Encoded protein: CASSQQSLNEK. The full CDR3 protein reads CASSQQSLNEKLFF.